The clone carrying this T cell receptor beta chain was observed a few times. What it binds is unknown. 60 Vbeta and 13 Jbeta primers were used in PCR. The protocol was immunoSEQ multiplex PCR, while the TCRdb copy is restricted to in-frame clones and leaves out a portion. Here the sample spans 120,000 or so clones, roughly 86% being singletons. Germline V lookup: CDR1 PRHDT, CDR2 FYEKMQ (reference sequence). This CDR3 has 13 amino acids. The V gene lost 3 bases and the J gene lost 6 bases, with 10 bases spanning the gap. These data originate in a study of cytomegalovirus exposure and HLA in healthy donors. As for the donors, each was a healthy bone marrow donor. Study conclusions and caveats: In a later analysis, across HLA loci, associated TCR counts were highest for DRB1, lowest for HLA-C. Association of a missense DCLRE1C variant with TCR beta V- and J-gene trimming was reported in a later analysis.

This chain connects TRBV13 to TRBJ2-3, with a possible D match to TRBD2 (5 bases). The sequence came from a man younger than 35 in good health and CMV-seronegative. The sample consisted of PBMCs. The CDR3: CASSLRLTDTQYF. The CDR3 region has the DNA TGTGCCAGCAGCTTGAGACTAACGGATACGCAGTATTTT.